The source of this T cell receptor (beta chain) is a study of cytomegalovirus exposure and HLA in healthy donors. Per the germline V gene, CDR1 is MRHNA and CDR2 is SNTAGT. The CDR3 is made up of 17 amino acids. V was pared by 0 bases and J by 0 bases, with 15 bases between. Sequencing used immunoSEQ multiplex PCR; TCRdb keeps in-frame clones, though not all of them. The table shows about 360,000 clones, with roughly 90% occurring only once. The sample was PBMCs. The receptor's source is a woman aged 18-29 years in good health and CMV-seronegative. V gene TRBV6-4 combines with J gene TRBJ2-7; D gene ambiguous. The CDR3: CASSDSIQPKSSYEQYF. The CDR3 region has the DNA TGTGCCAGCAGTGACTCGATACAGCCAAAGAGCTCCTACGAGCAGTACTTC.